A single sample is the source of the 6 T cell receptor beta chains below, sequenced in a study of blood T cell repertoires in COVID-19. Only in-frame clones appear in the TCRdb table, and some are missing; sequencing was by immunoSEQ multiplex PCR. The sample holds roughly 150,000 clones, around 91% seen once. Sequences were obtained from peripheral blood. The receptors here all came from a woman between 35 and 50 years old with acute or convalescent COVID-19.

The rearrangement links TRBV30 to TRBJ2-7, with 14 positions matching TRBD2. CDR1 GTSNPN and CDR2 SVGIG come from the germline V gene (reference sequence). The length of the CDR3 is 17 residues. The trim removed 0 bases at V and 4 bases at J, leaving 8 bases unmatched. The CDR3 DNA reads TGTGCCTGGAGTGTTACCCTCGGGACTAGCGGGAGATACGAGCAGTACTTC. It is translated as CAWSVTLGTSGRYEQYF.

CDR3 sequence (DNA): TGTGCCAGCAGCTTGGGGCCGATGGGACAGGGAAGCACCGGGGAGCTGTTTTTT. As protein: CASSLGPMGQGSTGELFF. This chain joins TRBV5-5 and TRBJ2-2; 9 bases line up with TRBD1. Per the germline V gene, CDR1 is SGHKS and CDR2 is YYEKEE (reference sequence). The V and J ends lost 0 bases and 4 bases, in that order; junction bases with no gene match: 10. The length of the CDR3 is 18 residues.

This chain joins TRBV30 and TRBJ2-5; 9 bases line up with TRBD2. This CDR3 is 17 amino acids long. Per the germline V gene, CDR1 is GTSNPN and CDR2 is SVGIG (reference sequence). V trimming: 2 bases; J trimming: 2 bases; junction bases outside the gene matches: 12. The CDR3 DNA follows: TGTGCCTGGAGTTTAACAGGACTAGCGAGTCCACAAGAGACCCAGTACTTC. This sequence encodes CAWSLTGLASPQETQYF. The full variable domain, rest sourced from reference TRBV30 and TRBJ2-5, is SQTIHQWPATLVQPVGSPLSLECTVEGTSNPNLYWYRQAAGRGLQLLFYSVGIGQISSEVPQNLSASRPQDRQFILSSKKLLLSDSGFYLCAWSLTGLASPQETQYFGPGTRLLVL.

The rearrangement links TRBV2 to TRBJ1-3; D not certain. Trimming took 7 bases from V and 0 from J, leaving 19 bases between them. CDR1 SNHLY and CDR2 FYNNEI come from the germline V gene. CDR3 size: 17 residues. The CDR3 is CASTGGYTFDSGNTIYF. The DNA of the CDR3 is TGTGCCAGCACCGGAGGTTACACCTTTGACTCTGGAAACACCATATATTTT.

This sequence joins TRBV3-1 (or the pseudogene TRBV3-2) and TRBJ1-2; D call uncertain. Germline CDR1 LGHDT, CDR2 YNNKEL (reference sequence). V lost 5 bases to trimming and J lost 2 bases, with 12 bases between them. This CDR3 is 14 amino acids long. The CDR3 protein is CASSSHAGNYGYTF. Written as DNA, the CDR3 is TGTGCCAGCAGCAGTCACGCAGGAAACTATGGCTACACCTTC.

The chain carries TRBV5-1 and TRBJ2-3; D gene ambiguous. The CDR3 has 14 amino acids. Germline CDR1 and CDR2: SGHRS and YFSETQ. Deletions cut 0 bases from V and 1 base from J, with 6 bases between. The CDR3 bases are TGCGCCAGCAGCTTGGGCGATCGCACAGATACGCAGTATTTT. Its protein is CASSLGDRTDTQYF.